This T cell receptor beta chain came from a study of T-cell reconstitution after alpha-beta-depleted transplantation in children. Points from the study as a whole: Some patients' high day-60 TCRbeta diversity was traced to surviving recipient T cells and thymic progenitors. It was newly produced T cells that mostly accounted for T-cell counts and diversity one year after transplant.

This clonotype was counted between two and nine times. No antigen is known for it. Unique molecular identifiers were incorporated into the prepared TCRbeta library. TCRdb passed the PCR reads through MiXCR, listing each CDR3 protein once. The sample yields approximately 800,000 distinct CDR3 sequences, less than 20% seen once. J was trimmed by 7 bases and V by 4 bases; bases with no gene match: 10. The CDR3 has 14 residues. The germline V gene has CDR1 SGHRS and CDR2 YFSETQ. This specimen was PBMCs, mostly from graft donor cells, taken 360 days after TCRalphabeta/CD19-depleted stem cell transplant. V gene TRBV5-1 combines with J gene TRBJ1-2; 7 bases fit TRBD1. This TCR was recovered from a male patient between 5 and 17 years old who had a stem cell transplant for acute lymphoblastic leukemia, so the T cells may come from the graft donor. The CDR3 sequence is CASSATGINFGYTF. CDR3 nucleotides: TGCGCCAGCAGCGCGACAGGGATTAATTTTGGCTACACCTTC.